One T cell receptor (beta chain) is described in this entry. The antigen remains undetermined. The CDR3 contains 13 residues. Trimming took off 6 bases at V and 2 bases at J, with 10 bases between the two ends. CDR1 and CDR2 (germline): LNHDA, SQIVND (reference sequence). These data originate in a study of Ad26.COV2.S vaccination and SARS-CoV-2 variants. Study context: Intramuscularly, Ad26.COV2.S was given either once or twice, 56 days apart.

The study, taken as a whole, reports: Possible underestimation of total T cell responses by the TCR breadth and depth analyses was noted. It was vaccine recipients, not placebo recipients, who had the higher spike-specific TCR breadth.

The protocol was immunoSEQ multiplex PCR, while the TCRdb copy is restricted to in-frame clones and leaves out a portion. The data show about 440,000 clones, 90% seen once. Treatment denoted: around 19 received Ad26.COV2.S at low or high dose, single or two shots; 5 received placebo; per-sample allocation not given. Sampling took place 63 days after the first vaccine or placebo injection. Within Boston, the person who donated was an adult of 18-55 years. The sequence derives from a person aged 18-60 years who received the Ad26.COV2.S COVID-19 vaccine or a placebo. The gene calls are TRBV19 and TRBJ2-5, with a weak D call TRBD1 (6 bases). This sample comprised peripheral blood, obtained in a trial of Ad26.COV2.S vaccine versus placebo. The CDR3 loop reads CASRKDSQETQYF. In DNA, the CDR3 is TGTGCCAGTAGGAAGGACAGTCAAGAGACCCAGTACTTC.